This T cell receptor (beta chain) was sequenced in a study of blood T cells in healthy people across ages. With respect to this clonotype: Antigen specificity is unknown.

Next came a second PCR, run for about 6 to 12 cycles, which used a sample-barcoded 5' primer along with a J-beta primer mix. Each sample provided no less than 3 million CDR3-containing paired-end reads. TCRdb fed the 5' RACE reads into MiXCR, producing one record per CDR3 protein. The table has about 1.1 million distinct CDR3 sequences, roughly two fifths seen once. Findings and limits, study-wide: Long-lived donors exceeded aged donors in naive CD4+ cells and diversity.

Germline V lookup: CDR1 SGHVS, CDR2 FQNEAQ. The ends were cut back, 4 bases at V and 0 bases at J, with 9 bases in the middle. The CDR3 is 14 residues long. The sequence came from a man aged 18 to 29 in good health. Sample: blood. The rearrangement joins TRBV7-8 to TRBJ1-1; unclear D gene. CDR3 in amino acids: CASSSPQVNTEAFF. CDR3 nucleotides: TGTGCCAGCAGCTCCCCTCAGGTGAACACTGAAGCTTTCTTT.